This is a list of T cell receptor beta chains from one sample in a study of CD8+CD57+ T cells in acquired aplastic anemia. TCRdb re-derived calls from the reads in MiXCR, one entry per CDR3 protein. The sample holds more than 150,000 distinct CDR3 sequences, approximately 44% seen once. Sequenced sample: sorted CD4+, CD8+, or CD8+CD57+ T cells (not recorded which) from PBMCs. Source of these receptors: a human donor with aplastic anemia. Each CDR3 is given with its conserved first and last residue. D genes are given only for firm matches. Expanded clones get a size class; other rows say once, few or many, or leave the size out.

TRBV29-1,TRBJ1-4,NA,many,TGCAGCGTTGAGGAGGAAAAACTGTTTTTT,CSVEEEKLFF
TRBV11-2,TRBJ2-1,TRBD2,NA,TGTGCCAGCAGCTTCCGGACTAGCGGGGGGGCCCTGTACAATGAGCAGTTCTTC,CASSFRTSGGALYNEQFF
TRBV12-3/TRBV12-4,TRBJ2-1,NA,many,TGTGCCAGCAGTTTAGGACAGGCGGTACGCAATGAGCAGTTCTTC,CASSLGQAVRNEQFF
TRBV7-9,TRBJ2-5,TRBD1,NA,TGTGCCAGCAGCACCCGGACAGGGCCAGAGACCCAGTACTTC,CASSTRTGPETQYF
TRBV4-2,TRBJ2-3,NA,many,TGTGCCAGCAGCCCCCTTCCTGGAGGAACGACAGATACGCAGTATTTT,CASSPLPGGTTDTQYF
TRBV7-2,TRBJ2-7,NA,NA,TGTGCCAGCAGCCGTGGCGGGTCCTACGAGCAGTACTTC,CASSRGGSYEQYF
TRBV19,TRBJ2-2,NA,NA,TGTGCCATTGGACTGGGCAAACCGAACACCGGGGAGCTGTTTTTT,CAIGLGKPNTGELFF
TRBV25-1,TRBJ1-5,TRBD1,NA,TGTGCCAAAGACAGGGGAGGCAATCAGCCCCAGCATTTT,CAKDRGGNQPQHF
TRBV6-1,TRBJ2-1,TRBD1,NA,TGTGCCAGCAGTCGTGGACAGGGAAGCAATGAGCAGTTCTTC,CASSRGQGSNEQFF
TRBV29-1,TRBJ2-5,NA,many,TGCAGCCACTCGTTCGGGACGGGCAACCAAGAGACCCAGTACTTC,CSHSFGTGNQETQYF
TRBV27,TRBJ2-3,TRBD2,NA,TGTGCCAGCAGTTTGTCCGGGACTAGCAAAACAGATACGCAGTATTTT,CASSLSGTSKTDTQYF
TRBV6-5,TRBJ2-2,NA,NA,TGTGCCAGCAGTTATGGCAAGAGCCCTGCGAACACCGGGGAGCTGTTTTTT,CASSYGKSPANTGELFF
TRBV2,TRBJ1-6,NA,many,TGTGCCAGCAGCCCCGCAGGAAGCCCTGGTAATTCACCCTTCCACTTT,CASSPAGSPGNSPFHF
TRBV24-1,TRBJ2-1,TRBD2,many,TGTGCCACCGAATCAATAGCGGGAGGAGCCATCAATGAGCAGTTCTTC,CATESIAGGAINEQFF
TRBV7-9,TRBJ1-1,NA,NA,TGTGCCAGCAGCCCTGGAGGGACGATAGAAGCTTTCTTT,CASSPGGTIEAFF
TRBV11-2,TRBJ2-3,TRBD2,many,TGTGCCAGCAGCGAGCGGGAGGCCCTTCATACGCAGTATTTT,CASSEREALHTQYF
TRBV7-2,TRBJ1-1,NA,many,TGTGCCAGCAGCCCTTCCCATCGTGGATTCACTGAAGCTTTCTTT,CASSPSHRGFTEAFF
TRBV5-1,TRBJ2-1,NA,many,TGCGCCAGCAGCTTGGATGGGGGTCTGCCCTACAATGAGCAGTTCTTC,CASSLDGGLPYNEQFF
TRBV15,TRBJ2-3,NA,NA,TGTGCCACTAGCAGAGATGCAGATACGCGGTATTTT,CATSRDADTRYF
TRBV10-3,TRBJ2-7,TRBD1,NA,TGTGCCATCAGTGACGGGACAGTCGAAACCTACGAGCAGTACTTC,CAISDGTVETYEQYF
TRBV10-2,TRBJ2-5,TRBD2,NA,TGCGCCAGCAGATTCGGACTAGCGGGGGGGCAAGAGACCCAGTACTTC,CASRFGLAGGQETQYF
TRBV9,TRBJ1-5,NA,many,TGTGCCAGCAGTAAGGGAGGAACGAGCAATCAGCCCCAGCATTTT,CASSKGGTSNQPQHF
TRBV29-1,TRBJ2-1,NA,NA,TGCAGCGTTGGCAGGGCTAATGAGCAGTTCTTC,CSVGRANEQFF
TRBV6-1,TRBJ1-3,TRBD1,many,TGTGCCAGCAGTCGACAGGGCTCTGGAAACACCATATATTTT,CASSRQGSGNTIYF
TRBV9,TRBJ2-3,TRBD2,many,TGTGCCAGCAGCGTAAGCGGGGGCCGGACCACAGATACGCAGTATTTT,CASSVSGGRTTDTQYF
TRBV5-1,TRBJ2-5,TRBD2,many,TGCGCCAGCAGGCCGGGACTAGCAGGAGAGACCCAGTACTTC,CASRPGLAGETQYF
TRBV6-5,TRBJ1-5,NA,many,TGTGCCAGCAGTTACTCTCTACAGCAAGATCAGCCCCAGCATTTT,CASSYSLQQDQPQHF
TRBV2,TRBJ2-5,NA,medium-sized,TGTGCCAGCAGCTACACCCAGGCCCAGTACTTC,CASSYTQAQYF
TRBV3-1,TRBJ2-1,NA,NA,TGTGCCAGCAGCCAAGCGGCTAGCCGGAATGAGCAGTTCTTC,CASSQAASRNEQFF
TRBV19,TRBJ1-5,NA,NA,TGTGCCAGTAGTCAGGGATTGGGCAATCAGCCCCAGCATTTT,CASSQGLGNQPQHF
TRBV24-1,TRBJ1-1,TRBD1,NA,TGTGCCACCCGAGACAAGTTTGGACAGGGGAGCCCTGAAGCTTTCTTT,CATRDKFGQGSPEAFF
TRBV2,TRBJ1-6,NA,many,TGTGCCAGCATGTGGGTTAATAATTCACCCCTCCACTTT,CASMWVNNSPLHF